This T cell receptor beta chain came from a study of monozygotic twins with cystic fibrosis (dated by TCRdb to 2020 to 2022). The study in broad terms: Around 2.8 micrograms of fragmented DNA went through around 16 PCR cycles to produce barcoded libraries. The study compared TCR beta repertoires within and between 16 monozygotic twin pairs with cystic fibrosis to assess genetic influence on V and J gene usage. Made up mostly of children and adolescents, the cohort included ten female and six male twin pairs ranging in age from roughly 2.0 to 40 years, with a median of about 9.5 years. On the day blood was drawn, the twins' weight-for-height and FEVPerc (FEV1 disease centile) were ranked against those of the 1,060 cohort participants. Data for three of the twin pairs had previously been reported in another context. What the authors observed across the whole study: Simpson clonality was found to be generally low (median about 0.009), suggesting a naive-dominated repertoire, although higher clonality was observed in the most severely affected patients. V gene usage was most similar to the co-twin in 13 of 16 pairs, and J usage was most similar to the co-twin in 8 of 16 pairs, which suggests genetic constraints. No association turned up between shared CDR3 numbers and age, concordance or disease severity, and the cohort was small. Sharing of nucleotide-identical clonotypes was significantly greater within monozygotic CF twin pairs than between unrelated CF individuals (P = 0.000026, Mann-Whitney).

Points on this clone: Its antigen remains undetermined. Base quality data are lacking; no much larger clone is found one base away.

Following the manufacturer's instructions, the researchers used the immunoSEQ immune profiling system to amplify TCR beta CDR3 regions via multiplex PCR. An Illumina NextSeq system was used to carry out the sequencing. The authors processed their data as follows. Sequence data were processed on the immunoSEQ Analyzer platform, and clonality was calculated as the square root of Simpson's index of productive rearrangements. Similarity in V and J usage was quantified by Jensen-Shannon distance, and CDR3 generation probabilities were calculated with OLGA. Shared CDR3 sequences were searched in the immuneACCESS database (August 2020) and in VDJdb (December 2020). Imported from immuneACCESS, the table was reduced by TCRdb to in-frame sequences with V and J called. These copies leave out some clones; in studies compared against another copy, an unresolved V gene accounts for under half, and the cause of the remainder is not known. V, J and clone size were drawn from that table, and D and trimming were deduced from the DNA. This sample gives tens of thousands of clones in total; around 97% of them show up just once. 0.15% of the sample belongs to the ten largest clones.

The twin pairs came from the European Cystic Fibrosis Twin and Sibling Study Cohort, a cohort that recruited patients from about 160 CF clinics across 14 European countries. Zygosity and CFTR genotype were confirmed in-house, and zygosity was tested by multiplex PCR of nine short tandem repeat loci. Each twin gave a peripheral blood sample, and clinical parameters were documented on that same day of blood sampling. Genomic DNA was isolated from peripheral blood cells with phenol/chloroform and kept in TE buffer at 4 degrees C. The clonotype comes from a girl aged 10 to 17 with cystic fibrosis. Specimen: blood.

The DNA sequence is as follows: TGCGCCAGCAGCCAAGACAGATTCGGGCCAAATGAGCAGTTCTTC. Its translation reads: CASSQDRFGPNEQFF. The chain joins TRBV4-3 to TRBJ2-1, with the D gene too uncertain to name. Trimming removed 0 bases from V and 7 bases from J, leaving 13 bases between the germline ends. The cysteine opens and the phenylalanine closes a CDR3 of 15 amino acids. Of the read, only the CDR3 DNA is kept; its 45 bases are in frame from base 1. Looking up the germline V gene yields CDR1 LGHNA and CDR2 YSLEER.